The rows below give T cell receptor beta chains drawn from one sample of a study of human T cells and chemical hapten exposure. TCRdb itself ran the RACE reads through MiXCR, one entry per CDR3 protein. The profile covers about 120,000 distinct CDR3 sequences, with around 13% appearing a single time and approximately 0.92% taken by the ten largest. The specimen comprised whole blood, sampled in connection with sensitization to the hapten diphenylcyclopropenone (DPC). These receptors were obtained from a man between 18 and 29 years old with alopecia areata. Some clones in this sample may be carry-over from other donors' samples. Each CDR3 is given with its conserved first and last residue. A D gene is named only where the DNA matches it firmly. Size is omitted from some rows. Given values are once, few, many or a class for expanded clones.

D gene	clone size	V gene	J gene	CDR3 protein	CDR3 DNA
NA	many	TRBV11-2	TRBJ1-1	CASSRNPQGSSTEAFF	TGTGCCAGCAGCCGGAACCCACAAGGGAGCTCCACTGAAGCTTTCTTT
NA	NA	TRBV5-1	TRBJ1-6	CASSLPGQTYSPLHF	TGCGCCAGCAGCTTACCGGGACAAACGTACTCACCCCTCCACTTT
NA	few	TRBV28	TRBJ2-1	CASRPGHTSNEQFF	TGTGCCAGCAGGCCGGGACACACGAGCAATGAGCAGTTCTTC
NA	few	TRBV10-3	TRBJ1-6	CAISPGGSSPLHF	TGTGCCATCAGTCCCGGGGGAAGTTCACCCCTCCACTTT
TRBD1	NA	TRBV27	TRBJ1-2	CASAGTGGRNFYGYTF	TGTGCCAGCGCCGGGACAGGAGGGCGCAATTTCTATGGCTACACCTTC
TRBD2	few	TRBV9	TRBJ2-5	CASSVVGTSGAETQYF	TGTGCCAGCAGCGTAGTGGGGACTAGCGGGGCGGAGACCCAGTACTTC
NA	few	TRBV9	TRBJ1-2	CASSVGLKYGYTF	TGTGCCAGCAGCGTAGGACTAAAGTATGGCTACACCTTC
NA	few	TRBV6-1	TRBJ1-5	CASSESWNQPQHF	TGTGCCAGCAGTGAGTCATGGAATCAGCCCCAGCATTTT
NA	many	TRBV20-1	TRBJ2-7	CSAGDLSSYEQYF	TGCAGTGCTGGGGACCTGAGCTCCTACGAGCAGTACTTC
TRBD2	NA	TRBV7-2	TRBJ2-2	CASSLLGSGATNTGELFF	TGTGCCAGCAGCTTATTGGGTAGCGGGGCTACGAACACCGGGGAGCTGTTTTTT
TRBD1	NA	TRBV4-3	TRBJ2-1	CASSPSTGGQQFF	TGCGCCAGCAGCCCATCTACAGGGGGTCAGCAGTTCTTC
NA	many	TRBV29-1	TRBJ2-3	CSVPTIGADTQYF	TGCAGCGTCCCAACTATAGGGGCAGATACGCAGTATTTT
NA	NA	TRBV7-9	TRBJ2-5	CASSSWGRGEETQYF	TGTGCCAGCAGCTCCTGGGGGCGAGGTGAAGAGACCCAGTACTTC
NA	many	TRBV4-3	TRBJ2-1	CASSQDIRGSYNEQFF	TGCGCCAGCAGCCAAGATATCAGGGGCTCCTACAATGAGCAGTTCTTC
NA	few	TRBV9	TRBJ2-7	CAVGAGGSYEQYF	TGTGCCGTAGGCGCCGGGGGCTCCTACGAGCAGTACTTC
NA	many	TRBV20-1	TRBJ2-3	CSARRDAQYF	TGCAGTGCTAGACGGGATGCGCAGTATTTT
NA	NA	TRBV9	TRBJ1-1	CASSVEVYSEAFF	TGTGCCAGCAGCGTAGAAGTGTACAGTGAAGCTTTCTTT
NA	NA	TRBV21-1	TRBJ2-5	CASSKETQYF	TGTGCCAGCAGCAAAGAGACCCAGTACTTC
NA	few	TRBV12-3/TRBV12-4	TRBJ1-1	CASTLAGGNTEAFF	TGTGCCAGCACCCTTGCAGGAGGGAACACTGAAGCTTTCTTT
NA	many	TRBV6-4	TRBJ2-2	CASSDSTGELFF	TGTGCCAGCAGTGACTCGACCGGGGAGCTGTTTTTT
NA	NA	TRBV6-4	TRBJ2-2	CASSDGDPNTGELFF	TGTGCCAGCAGCGACGGGGACCCTAACACCGGGGAGCTGTTTTTT
NA	many	TRBV28	TRBJ2-1	CASSKPGLSYNEQFF	TGTGCCAGCTCCAAACCGGGACTCAGTTACAATGAGCAGTTCTTC
TRBD1	NA	TRBV20-1	TRBJ1-3	CSALETGRISGNTIYF	TGCAGTGCTTTAGAGACAGGGCGTATATCCGGAAACACCATATATTTT